The entry that follows covers one TCR beta chain sequence. The antigen is undetermined. CD4+ cells yielded CD45RA+ naive and CD45RA-negative memory subsets. The record originates from a study of shared clonotypes between healthy human individuals. The wider study: The cohort had two women and a few men, ages 18 to 49. General study findings and limits: Generation of non-shared clonotypes was less probable than generation of clonotypes shared by all four donors. Shared across a few donors were around 5% of the naive CD4 clonotypes.

The V gene end was trimmed by 1 base and the J gene end by 3 bases; junction bases not matched to a gene: 8. The CDR3 has 18 amino acids. Germline CDR1 reads SEHNR; CDR2 reads FQNEAQ (reference sequence). The table came from immunoSEQ multiplex PCR; TCRdb's copy has only in-frame clones and leaves some out. The profile covers 2 million to 2.5 million clones, with roughly 93% appearing a single time and approximately 0.4% taken by the ten largest. The chain joins TRBV7-9 to TRBJ1-4, with 10 bases lining up with TRBD1. Sequencing used naive CD4+ T cells from PBMCs. Specified subset: CD45RA+ positively selected. This sequence originates from a man aged 18 to 29 in good health. Some clones in this sample may be carry-over from other donors' samples. The CDR3 is CASSLGGQGVLPNEKLFF. As DNA, the CDR3 is TGTGCCAGCAGCTTAGGTGGACAGGGGGTCCTCCCTAATGAAAAACTGTTTTTT.